The T cell receptor (beta chain) under discussion was sequenced for a study of shared clonotypes between healthy human individuals. The protocol was immunoSEQ multiplex PCR, while the TCRdb copy is restricted to in-frame clones and leaves out a portion. Of over a million clones listed, under 80% are singletons. Study conclusions and caveats: Despite large depth, sorted-subset datasets appeared incompletely sequenced.

Worth noting for this clone: Its matching antigen is unknown.

This TCR came from a man aged 18 to 30 in good health. The sample consisted of memory CD4+ T cells sorted from blood. Regarding subset: CD45RA-negative fraction.

This CDR3 is CASSLEGRDTDTQYF. The CDR3 DNA sequence: TGTGCCAGCAGCTTAGAGGGCAGGGACACAGATACGCAGTATTTT. The chain employs TRBV7-9 and TRBJ2-3; the D gene is possibly TRBD1 (5 bases). Germline CDR1 SEHNR, CDR2 FQNEAQ (reference sequence). V shed 1 base and J shed 2 bases, with 10 bases lying between them. This CDR3 is 15 amino acids long.